This T cell receptor beta chain emerged from a study of blood T cell repertoires in COVID-19. Study overall: T cells, B-cell-depleted T cells, or PBMCs provided the cDNA or gDNA that served as material.

As originally analysed: Amplified reference gene primers provided the basis for estimating nucleated cell counts. Profiled with immunoSEQ multiplex PCR; TCRdb holds only in-frame clones, not every one. Clone size and V and J calls were adopted from that table, with D and trimming inferred from the DNA. Of about 370,000 clones listed, more than 70% are singletons. Germline CDR1 and CDR2: SGHTA and FQGNSA. V lost 6 bases, J lost 7 bases, and 10 bases stayed unmatched. The CDR3 is 14 residues long. V is TRBV7-2 and J is TRBJ2-5, with TRBD2 identical over 8 bases. This receptor was obtained from a woman aged 25 to 39 with COVID-19, enrolled during active disease. Sequencing was performed on peripheral blood. CDR3 protein: CASSSAGRGWTQYF. The CDR3 DNA reads as TGTGCCAGCAGTTCGGCCGGGAGGGGGTGGACCCAGTACTTC.